This T cell receptor (beta chain) comes out of a study of blood T cell repertoires in COVID-19. Background on the study: From the United States, Italy and Spain came samples of acute and convalescent COVID-19. PBMCs, B-cell-depleted T cells, or T cells provided the cDNA or gDNA that made up the material.

Original processing notes: Reference gene primer amplification gave estimated nucleated cell counts. The method was immunoSEQ multiplex PCR; TCRdb's version includes in-frame clones alone and lacks a portion of them. V and J calls and clone size come straight from that table; D and trimming were deduced from the DNA. Of roughly 280,000 clones in the sample, 75% to 90% were seen once. This clonotype originated in a young man with active or convalescent COVID-19. Sample: peripheral blood.

Here the CDR3 DNA reads TGTGCCTGGGACTCCTCTGGGGCCAACGTCCTGACTTTC. Translation: CAWDSSGANVLTF. The chain combines TRBV30 with TRBJ2-6, with D unresolved. Trimming cost V 5 bases and J 0 bases, with 5 bases left between them. The germline CDR1 and CDR2 sequences are GTSNPN and SVGIG (reference sequence). The CDR3 has 13 amino acids.